This entry is about one TCR beta chain. Cohorts were based on clinical histories the participants reported. This entry belongs to a study of blood T cell repertoires in COVID-19. Looking at the study overall: Donors in the United States, Italy and Spain gave samples during acute or convalescent COVID-19. In each case, the material was cDNA or gDNA derived from T cells, B-cell-depleted T cells, or PBMCs.

In the source study's methods: Amplification with reference gene primers provided the estimates of nucleated cell counts. Libraries were prepared by immunoSEQ multiplex PCR; TCRdb keeps only in-frame clonotypes and omits some of them. V, J and clone size are taken as reported in that table, and D and trimming were inferred from the DNA itself. Among 200,000 to 250,000 clones listed, approximately 86% were seen once. The clonotype comes from a woman aged 45 to 65 with acute COVID-19. The sequencing sample was made of PBMCs or T cells enriched from blood (not recorded which).

CDR3 sequence (DNA): TGTGCCAGCAGTTGGGTTCGGGGAGGCTACACCTTC. Protein: CASSWVRGGYTF. The gene calls are TRBV28 and TRBJ1-2; the D is unclear. Germline CDR1 and CDR2: MDHEN and SYDVKM. V shed 4 bases and J shed 8 bases, with 11 bases lying between them. The CDR3 runs 12 residues.